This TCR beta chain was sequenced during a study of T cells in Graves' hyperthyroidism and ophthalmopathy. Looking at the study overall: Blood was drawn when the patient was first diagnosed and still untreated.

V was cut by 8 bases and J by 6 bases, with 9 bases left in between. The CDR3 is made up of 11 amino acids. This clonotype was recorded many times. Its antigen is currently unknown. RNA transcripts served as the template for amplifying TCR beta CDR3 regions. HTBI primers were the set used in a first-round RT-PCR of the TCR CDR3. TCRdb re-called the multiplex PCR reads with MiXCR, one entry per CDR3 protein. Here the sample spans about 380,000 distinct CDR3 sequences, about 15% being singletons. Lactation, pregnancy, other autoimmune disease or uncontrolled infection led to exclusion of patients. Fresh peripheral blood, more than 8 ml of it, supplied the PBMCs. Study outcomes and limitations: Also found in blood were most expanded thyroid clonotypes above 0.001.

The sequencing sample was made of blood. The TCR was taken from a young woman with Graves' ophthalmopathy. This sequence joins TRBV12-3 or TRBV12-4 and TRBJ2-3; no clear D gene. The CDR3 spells CASREVDTQYF. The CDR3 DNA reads TGTGCCAGCCGTGAAGTTGATACGCAGTATTTT.